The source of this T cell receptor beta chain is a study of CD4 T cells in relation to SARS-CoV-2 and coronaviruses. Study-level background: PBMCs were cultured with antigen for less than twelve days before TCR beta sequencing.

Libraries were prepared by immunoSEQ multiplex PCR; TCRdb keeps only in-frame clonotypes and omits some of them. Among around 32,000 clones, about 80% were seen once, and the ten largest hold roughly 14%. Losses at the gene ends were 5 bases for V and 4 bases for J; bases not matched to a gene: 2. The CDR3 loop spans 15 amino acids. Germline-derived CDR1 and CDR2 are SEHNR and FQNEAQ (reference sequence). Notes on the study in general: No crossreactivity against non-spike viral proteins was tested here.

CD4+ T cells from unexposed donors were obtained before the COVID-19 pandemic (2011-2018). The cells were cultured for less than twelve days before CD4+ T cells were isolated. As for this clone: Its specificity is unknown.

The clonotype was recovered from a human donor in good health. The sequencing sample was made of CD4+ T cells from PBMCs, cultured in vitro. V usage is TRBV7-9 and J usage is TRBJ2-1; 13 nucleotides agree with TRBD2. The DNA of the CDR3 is TGTGCCAGCAGCCCGGGACTAGCGGGATACAATGAGCAGTTCTTC. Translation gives CASSPGLAGYNEQFF. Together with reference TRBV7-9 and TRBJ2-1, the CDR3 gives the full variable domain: DTGVSQNPRHKITKRGQNVTFRCDPISEHNRLYWYRQTLGQGPEFLTYFQNEAQLEKSRLLSDRFSAERPKGSFSTLEIQRTEQGDSAMYLCASSPGLAGYNEQFFGPGTRLTVL.